This T cell receptor (beta chain) stems from a study of T-cell reconstitution after alpha-beta-depleted transplantation in children. This clonotype was found many times. Using unique molecular identifiers, the investigators prepared the TCRbeta library. Via MiXCR, TCRdb re-called the PCR reads, giving one row per CDR3 protein. The table records under 300,000 distinct CDR3 sequences, 9.7% of them present only once. V gave up 6 bases and J gave up 7 bases, with 18 bases separating them. CDR1 is DFQATT, CDR2 SNEGSKA, per germline (reference sequence). The CDR3 has 13 residues. This sequence originates from a human donor who donated a stem cell graft to a child with SCID. The chain is built from TRBV20-1 and TRBJ1-2; no definite D call. The sample here was PBMCs from the stem cell graft donor, taken from the stem cell graft. The CDR3 DNA is TGCAGTGCCCCTAGGGAGGGCCAGAGTGGCTACACCTTC. Its translation is CSAPREGQSGYTF.